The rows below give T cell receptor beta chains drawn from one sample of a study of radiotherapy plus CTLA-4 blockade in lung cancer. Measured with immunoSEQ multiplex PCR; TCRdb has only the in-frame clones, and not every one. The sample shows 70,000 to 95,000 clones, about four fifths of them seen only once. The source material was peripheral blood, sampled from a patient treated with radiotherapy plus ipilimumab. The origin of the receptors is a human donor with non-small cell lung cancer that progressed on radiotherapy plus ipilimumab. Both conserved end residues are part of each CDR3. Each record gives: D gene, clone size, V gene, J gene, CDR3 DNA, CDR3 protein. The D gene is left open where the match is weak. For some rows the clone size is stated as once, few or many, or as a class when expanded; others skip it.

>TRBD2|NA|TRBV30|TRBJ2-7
TGTGCCTGGACTATTAGCGGGGGCCGGGGGCAGTACTTC
CAWTISGGRGQYF
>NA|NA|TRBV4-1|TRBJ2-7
TGCGCCAGCAGCCAAGATTTGGGGCCGATGGCCTACGAGCAGTACTTC
CASSQDLGPMAYEQYF
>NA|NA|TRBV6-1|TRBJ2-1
TGTGCCAGCAGAGAGGGGATCTACAATGAGCAGTTCTTC
CASREGIYNEQFF
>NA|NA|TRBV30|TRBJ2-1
TGTGCCTGGAGTGGAGTCCATTTAGCCGGCTCCTACAATGAGCAGTTCTTC
CAWSGVHLAGSYNEQFF
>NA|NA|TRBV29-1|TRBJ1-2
TGCAGCGTACCCAGGGAGTGGGACTATGGCTACACCTTC
CSVPREWDYGYTF
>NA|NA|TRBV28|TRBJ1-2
TGTGCCAGCAGTTTATCCGGAGGGTATGGCTACACCTTC
CASSLSGGYGYTF
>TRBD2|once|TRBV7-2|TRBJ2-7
TGTGCCAGCAGTCTCCGGATAGCGGGGGACTACGAGCAGTACTTC
CASSLRIAGDYEQYF
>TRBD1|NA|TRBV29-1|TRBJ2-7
TGCAGCGTTCAGGGGGCAGGAGGGTCCTACGAGCAGTACTTC
CSVQGAGGSYEQYF
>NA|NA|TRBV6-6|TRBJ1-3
TGTGCCAGCAGTTCTGGGGGCAACACCATATATTTT
CASSSGGNTIYF
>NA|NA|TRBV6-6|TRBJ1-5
TGTGCCAGCAGTTTTCAGGGTAGCAATCAGCCCCAGCATTTT
CASSFQGSNQPQHF